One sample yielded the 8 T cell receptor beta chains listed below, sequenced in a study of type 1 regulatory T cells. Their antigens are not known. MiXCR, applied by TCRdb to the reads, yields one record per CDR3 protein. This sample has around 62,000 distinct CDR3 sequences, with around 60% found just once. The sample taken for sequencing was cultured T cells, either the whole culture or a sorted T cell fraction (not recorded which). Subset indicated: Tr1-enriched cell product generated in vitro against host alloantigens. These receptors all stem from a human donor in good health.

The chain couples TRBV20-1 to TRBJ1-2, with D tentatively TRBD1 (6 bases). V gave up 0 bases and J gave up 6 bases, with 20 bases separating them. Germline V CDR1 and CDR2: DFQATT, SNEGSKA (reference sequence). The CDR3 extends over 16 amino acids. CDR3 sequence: CSARDLVQGDVDGYTF. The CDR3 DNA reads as TGCAGTGCTAGAGACTTAGTACAGGGAGATGTCGATGGCTACACCTTC.

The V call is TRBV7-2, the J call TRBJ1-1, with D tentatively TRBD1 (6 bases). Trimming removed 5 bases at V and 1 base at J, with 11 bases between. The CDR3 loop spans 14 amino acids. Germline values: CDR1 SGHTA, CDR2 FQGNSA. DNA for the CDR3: TGTGCCAGCAGCCCACAGGGAACGAACACTGAAGCTTTCTTT. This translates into CASSPQGTNTEAFF.

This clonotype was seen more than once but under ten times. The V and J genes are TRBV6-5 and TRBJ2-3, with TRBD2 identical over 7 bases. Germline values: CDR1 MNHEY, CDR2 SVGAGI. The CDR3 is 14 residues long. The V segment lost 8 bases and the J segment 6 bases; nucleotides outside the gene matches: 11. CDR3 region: CASGPGGRYDTQYF. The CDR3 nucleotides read TGTGCCAGCGGGCCGGGCGGGAGATATGATACGCAGTATTTT.

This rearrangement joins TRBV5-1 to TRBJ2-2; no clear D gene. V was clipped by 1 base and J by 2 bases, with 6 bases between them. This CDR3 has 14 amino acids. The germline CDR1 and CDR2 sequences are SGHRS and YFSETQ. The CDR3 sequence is CASSLFSNTGELFF. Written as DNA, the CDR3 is TGCGCCAGCAGCTTGTTTTCTAACACCGGGGAGCTGTTTTTT.

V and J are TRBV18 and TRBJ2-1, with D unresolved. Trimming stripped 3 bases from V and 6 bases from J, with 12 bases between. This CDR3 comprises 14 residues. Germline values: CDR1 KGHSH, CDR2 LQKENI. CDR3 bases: TGTGCCAGCTCACCTGGTTCGGAAATCAATGAGCAGTTCTTC. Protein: CASSPGSEINEQFF.

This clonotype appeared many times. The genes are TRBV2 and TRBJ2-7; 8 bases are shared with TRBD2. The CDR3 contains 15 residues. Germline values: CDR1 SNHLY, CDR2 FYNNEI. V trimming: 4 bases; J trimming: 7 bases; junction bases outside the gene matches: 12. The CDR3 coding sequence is TGTGCCAGCAGTGTATTTGGGACTAGTCTCCGGGAGCAGTACTTC. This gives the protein CASSVFGTSLREQYF.

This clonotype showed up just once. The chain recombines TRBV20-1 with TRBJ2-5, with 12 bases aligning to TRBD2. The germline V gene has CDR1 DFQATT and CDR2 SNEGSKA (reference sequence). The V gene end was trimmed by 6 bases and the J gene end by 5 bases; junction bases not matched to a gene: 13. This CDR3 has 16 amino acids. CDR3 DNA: TGCAGTGCCCTCACGGGACTAGCGGGCCTGGGGGAGACCCAGTACTTC. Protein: CSALTGLAGLGETQYF.

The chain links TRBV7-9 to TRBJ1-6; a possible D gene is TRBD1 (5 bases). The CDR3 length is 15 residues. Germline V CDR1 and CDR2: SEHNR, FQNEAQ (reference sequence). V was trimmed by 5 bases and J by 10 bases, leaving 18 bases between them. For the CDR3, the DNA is TGTGCCAGCAGCACCGTAGCGGGGCAAGGATCACCCCTCCACTTT. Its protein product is CASSTVAGQGSPLHF.